A single sample gave rise to the 17 T cell receptor beta chains below, sequenced in a study of cytomegalovirus exposure and HLA in healthy donors. Profiling relied on immunoSEQ multiplex PCR, and the TCRdb table lists in-frame clones only, not all of them. The sample lists some 120,000 clones, 89% occurring once. Sequencing was performed on PBMCs. Receptors originate from a woman between 18 and 29 years old in good health and CMV-seronegative.

The CDR3 loop reads CASRSDGTSEYNEQFF. The CDR3 nucleotides read TGCGCCAGCAGGTCTGATGGGACTAGCGAGTACAATGAGCAGTTCTTC. The J gene is TRBJ2-1, the V gene TRBV5-1; 10 nucleotides line up with TRBD2. CDR3 length equals 16 residues. V gave up 5 bases and J gave up 4 bases; unmatched junction bases: 9. The germline CDR1 and CDR2 sequences are SGHRS and YFSETQ.

The rearrangement joins TRBV5-1 to TRBJ2-5; 13 nucleotides line up with TRBD2. Trimming took 3 bases from V and 5 from J; bases not matched to a gene: 7. CDR1 and CDR2 from the germline V gene are SGHRS and YFSETQ. CDR3 length: 16 residues. The CDR3 reads CASSSAGLAGSETQYF. The CDR3 bases are TGCGCCAGCAGCTCGGCGGGACTAGCGGGAAGTGAGACCCAGTACTTC.

CDR3 sequence reads: CASSSPRTGGNTIYF. For the CDR3, the DNA is TGTGCCAGCAGTTCGCCTCGGACAGGAGGAAACACCATATATTTT. V is TRBV6-5 and J is TRBJ1-3; 7 bases match TRBD1. Losses at the gene ends were 4 bases for V and 4 bases for J; bases not matched to a gene: 7. Germline CDR1 and CDR2: MNHEY and SVGAGI. The CDR3 is 15 residues long.

This chain uses TRBV5-1 with TRBJ2-6; tentative D call: TRBD1 (5 bases). This CDR3 comprises 18 residues. Germline CDR1 reads SGHRS; CDR2 reads YFSETQ. Between the trimmed V and J ends, which lost 1 base and 2 bases, there was a span of 16 bases. This chain's CDR3 is CASSLQGFSVAGANVLTF. The CDR3 region has the DNA TGCGCCAGCAGCTTGCAGGGTTTCTCTGTGGCTGGGGCCAACGTCCTGACTTTC.

This chain uses TRBV19 with TRBJ2-7; D is unclear. This CDR3 is 14 amino acids long. The V gene's germline CDR1 is LNHDA and CDR2 SQIVND (reference sequence). Trimming took 1 base from V and 1 from J, leaving 8 bases between them. The chain's CDR3 is CASSIGLRSYEQYF. The CDR3 DNA follows: TGTGCCAGTAGTATAGGTCTCAGATCCTACGAGCAGTACTTC.

The gene calls are TRBV18 and TRBJ1-2; D remains ambiguous. In germline, CDR1 is KGHSH, CDR2 LQKENI. This CDR3 region has 15 residues. The germline V and J ends were trimmed by 2 bases and 1 base, with 11 bases remaining between them. The chain's CDR3 is CASSPWPVINYGYTF. The CDR3 DNA is TGTGCCAGCTCACCATGGCCAGTCATTAACTATGGCTACACCTTC.

This clone was seen only once. The rearrangement uses TRBV5-4 and TRBJ2-5, with D hard to call. V was shortened by 3 bases and J by 3 bases, with 12 bases between the two germline ends. The germline V gene has CDR1 SGHNT and CDR2 YYREEE (reference sequence). CDR3 length: 14 residues. The CDR3 coding sequence is TGTGCCAGCAGCTATAAAAAAACTGAAGAGACCCAGTACTTC. Translation: CASSYKKTEETQYF.

V gene TRBV2 combines with J gene TRBJ2-5, with a tentative D call TRBD1 (6 bases). Germline assignment: CDR1 SNHLY and CDR2 FYNNEI. CDR3 length: 18 amino acids. Trimming cost V 0 bases and J 4 bases, with 21 bases left between them. In nucleotides, the CDR3 is TGTGCCAGCAGTGAAGCGGGTCGGCACTGGGGGACAACAGAGACCCAGTACTTC. Protein: CASSEAGRHWGTTETQYF.

The chain uses TRBV12-5 and TRBJ1-1; 8 bases map to TRBD1. V lost 6 bases and J lost 11; bases outside the gene matches: 8. The V gene's germline CDR1 is LGHNT and CDR2 FRNRAP. CDR3 length: 12 residues. CDR3 sequence: CASGPDRVRAFF. For the CDR3, the DNA is TGTGCTAGTGGCCCGGACAGGGTGCGTGCTTTCTTT.

The V call is TRBV4-1, the J call TRBJ2-5; 12 nucleotides align to TRBD2. Germline V gene sequence: CDR1 MGHRA, CDR2 YSYEKL. J lost 5 bases, V lost 4 bases, and 11 bases had no gene match. The CDR3 is 17 amino acids. This CDR3 reads CASSPTVGLAGWETQYF. The DNA for the CDR3 is TGCGCCAGCAGCCCAACGGTGGGACTAGCGGGCTGGGAGACCCAGTACTTC.

The chain links TRBV2 to TRBJ2-1; D not certain. From germline, CDR1 is SNHLY and CDR2 FYNNEI. This CDR3 comprises 15 residues. The V end was cut by 1 base, the J end by 1 base, with 8 bases between. This CDR3 is CASSEDTISYNEQFF. The DNA of the CDR3 is TGTGCCAGCAGTGAAGACACCATTTCCTACAATGAGCAGTTCTTC. Combining the CDR3 with reference TRBV2 and TRBJ2-1 gives the whole variable domain EPEVTQTPSHQVTQMGQEVILRCVPISNHLYFYWYRQILGQKVEFLVSFYNNEISEKSEIFDDQFSVERPDGSNFTLKIRSTKLEDSAMYFCASSEDTISYNEQFFGPGTRLTVL.

V and J are TRBV5-4 and TRBJ1-1, with D perhaps matching TRBD1 (5 bases). Trimming shortened V by 0 bases and J by 5 bases, and 14 bases separated the two germline ends. The germline V gene has CDR1 SGHNT and CDR2 YYREEE (reference sequence). CDR3 length equals 15 residues. CDR3 sequence (DNA): TGTGCCAGCAGCTTGGCCAGGGAACGGAGAACTGAAGCTTTCTTT. This translates into CASSLARERRTEAFF.

The gene calls are TRBV2 and TRBJ2-2; 8 bases align to TRBD2. This CDR3 contains 15 residues. Trimming removed 5 bases from V and 1 base from J; junction bases left unmatched: 3. Germline V gives CDR1 SNHLY, CDR2 FYNNEI. The CDR3 region has the DNA TGTGCCAGCAGTCTGAGCGGGAGGAACACCGGGGAGCTGTTTTTT. This translates into CASSLSGRNTGELFF. Drawing the rest from reference TRBV2 and TRBJ2-2, the complete variable domain is EPEVTQTPSHQVTQMGQEVILRCVPISNHLYFYWYRQILGQKVEFLVSFYNNEISEKSEIFDDQFSVERPDGSNFTLKIRSTKLEDSAMYFCASSLSGRNTGELFFGEGSRLTVL.

The CDR3 DNA reads TGTGCCACCACGCCGGGACTAGCAAAGGGGATTGTCGACGAGCAGTTCTTC. This codes for CATTPGLAKGIVDEQFF. The chain is built from TRBV28 and TRBJ2-1; TRBD2 matches 9 bases. Germline V gene data show CDR1 as MDHEN and CDR2 as SYDVKM. V shed 10 bases, J shed 10 bases, and the junction held 23 bases outside the gene matches. The CDR3 consists of 17 residues.

The rearrangement links TRBV18 to TRBJ1-2; D gene unclear. Germline loops: CDR1 KGHSH, CDR2 LQKENI. CDR3 length: 14 amino acids. Trimming stripped 4 bases from V and 4 bases from J, with 13 bases between. The DNA of the CDR3 is TGTGCCAGCTCACGCCCGTCGAGTTTCTATGGCTACACCTTC. It specifies CASSRPSSFYGYTF.

This clone turned up a few times. The chain carries TRBV27 and TRBJ2-7; TRBD2 matches 7 bases. Unmatched junction bases numbered 11, after V lost 7 bases and J lost 2 bases. Germline-derived CDR1 and CDR2 are MNHEY and SMNVEV (reference sequence). The CDR3 loop spans 15 amino acids. This CDR3 reads CASKPGPGGAYEQYF. CDR3 nucleotides: TGTGCCAGCAAGCCGGGCCCGGGAGGTGCCTACGAGCAGTACTTC.

This rearrangement joins TRBV2 to TRBJ2-7; possibly TRBD2 for D (5 bases). CDR1 SNHLY and CDR2 FYNNEI come from the germline V gene. The V end was cut by 7 bases, the J end by 9 bases, with 10 bases between. This CDR3 comprises 10 residues. The CDR3 region has the DNA TGTGCCAGCAAGCGGAGCGGGCAGTACTTC. Amino acids: CASKRSGQYF.